The rows below give T cell receptor beta chains drawn from one sample of a study of tumor-infiltrating lymphocytes in primary liver carcinoma. TCRdb fed the multiplex PCR reads into MiXCR, producing one record per CDR3 protein. The sample lists some 94,000 distinct CDR3 sequences, over 55% seen once, with roughly 10% in the top ten. The sequencing sample was made of liver tumor tissue from sampling region 5. The receptor set was obtained from a woman in her sixties with primary liver carcinoma and hepatitis B virus infection. The CDR3 runs from the conserved cysteine through the conserved F or W. The order of the fields is V gene, J gene, CDR3 protein.

TRBV29-1	TRBJ1-2	CSVGTYDGSYGHTF
TRBV12-3/TRBV12-4	TRBJ1-1	CASSPQAGGNAEAFF
TRBV7-9	TRBJ2-7	CAGSLAGQSYEQYF
TRBV29-1	TRBJ2-7	CSVLFAPGYEQYF
TRBV11-2	TRBJ1-1	CACSSLTGDWNTEAFF
TRBV19	TRBJ1-2	CASSMRGGTTSNYGYTF
TRBV2	TRBJ1-2	CASISRGVTDGYTF
TRBV28	TRBJ2-3	CASSPMRGGPDTDTQYF
TRBV5-4	TRBJ2-2	CASSFAGVNTGDLFF
TRBV2	TRBJ2-3	CASRRGAGTDTQYF
TRBV6-6	TRBJ1-3	CTSSWSEAGNTMYF
TRBV5-1	TRBJ2-1	CASTLAGQTYNEQFF
TRBV12-5	TRBJ2-4	CANGLVLGGSAKNIQYF
TRBV12-3/TRBV12-4	TRBJ2-1	CASNSDKYNELFF
TRBV11-2	TRBJ2-3	CASSRGARSTDTQYF
TRBV6-5	TRBJ2-1	CVSSYSPSTNEQSF
TRBV5-1	TRBJ2-5	CASRHGQGGETQYF
TRBV20-1	TRBJ1-2	CSARWARGLNYGYTF
TRBV6-1	TRBJ2-3	CASSGHCGRATDTQYF
TRBV6-5	TRBJ1-1	CASTTTGWDTEAFF
TRBV5-1	TRBJ2-7	CASSHQAGDGSEQYF
TRBV6-6	TRBJ1-5	CVGSYGGSSNQPQHF